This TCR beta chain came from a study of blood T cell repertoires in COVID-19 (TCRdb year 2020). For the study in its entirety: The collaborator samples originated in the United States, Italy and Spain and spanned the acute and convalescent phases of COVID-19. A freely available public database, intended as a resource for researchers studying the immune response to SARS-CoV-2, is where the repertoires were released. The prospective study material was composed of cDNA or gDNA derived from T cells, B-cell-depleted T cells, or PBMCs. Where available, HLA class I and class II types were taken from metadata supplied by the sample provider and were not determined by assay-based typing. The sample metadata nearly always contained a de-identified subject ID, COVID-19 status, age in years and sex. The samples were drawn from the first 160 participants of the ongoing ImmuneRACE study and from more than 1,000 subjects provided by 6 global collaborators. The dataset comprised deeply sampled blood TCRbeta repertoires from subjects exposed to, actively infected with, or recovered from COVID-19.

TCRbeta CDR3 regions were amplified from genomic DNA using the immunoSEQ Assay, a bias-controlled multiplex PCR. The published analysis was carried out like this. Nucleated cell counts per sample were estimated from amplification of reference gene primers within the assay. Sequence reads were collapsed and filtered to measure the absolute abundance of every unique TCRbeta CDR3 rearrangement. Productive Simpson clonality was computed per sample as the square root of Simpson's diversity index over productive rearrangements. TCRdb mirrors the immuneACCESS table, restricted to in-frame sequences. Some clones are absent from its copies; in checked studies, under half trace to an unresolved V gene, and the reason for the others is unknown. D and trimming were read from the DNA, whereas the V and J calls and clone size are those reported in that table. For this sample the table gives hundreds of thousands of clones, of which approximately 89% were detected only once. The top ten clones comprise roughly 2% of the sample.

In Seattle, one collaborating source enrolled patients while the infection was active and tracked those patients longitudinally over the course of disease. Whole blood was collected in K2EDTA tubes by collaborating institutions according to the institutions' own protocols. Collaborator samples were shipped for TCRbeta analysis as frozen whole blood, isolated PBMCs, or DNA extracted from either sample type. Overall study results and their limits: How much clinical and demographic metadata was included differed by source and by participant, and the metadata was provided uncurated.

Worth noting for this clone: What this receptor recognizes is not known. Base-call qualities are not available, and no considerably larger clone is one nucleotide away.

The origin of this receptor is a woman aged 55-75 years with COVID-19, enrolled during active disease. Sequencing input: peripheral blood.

The DNA sequence is given as TGTGCCAGCAGCCACCCCGGGAAGGAGCAAGAGACCCAGTACTTC. Translated, this is CASSHPGKEQETQYF. The chain links TRBV5-4 with TRBJ2-5; TRBD2 is possibly the D segment (5 matching bases). V drops 4 bases and J drops 2 bases, leaving 15 bases in between. Reading the germline V gene (reference sequence) gives CDR1 SGHNT and CDR2 YYREEE. Inclusive of the bounding cysteine and phenylalanine, the CDR3 is 15 residues long. This entry keeps only the CDR3 DNA: 45 bases, framed from base 1.